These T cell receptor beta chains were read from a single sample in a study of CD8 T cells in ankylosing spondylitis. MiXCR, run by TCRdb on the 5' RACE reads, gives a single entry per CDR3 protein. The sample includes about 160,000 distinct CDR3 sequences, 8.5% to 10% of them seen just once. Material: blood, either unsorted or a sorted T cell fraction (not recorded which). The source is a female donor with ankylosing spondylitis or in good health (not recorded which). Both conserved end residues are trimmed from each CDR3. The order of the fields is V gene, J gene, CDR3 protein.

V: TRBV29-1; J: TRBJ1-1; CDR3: SVDQEEAF
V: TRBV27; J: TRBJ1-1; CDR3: ASRGGGAEAF
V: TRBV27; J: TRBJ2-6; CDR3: ASSFIGGLGANVLT
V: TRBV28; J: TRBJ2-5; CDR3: ASSPRGPRPETQY
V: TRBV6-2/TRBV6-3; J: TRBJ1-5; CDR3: ASSSGQGSNQPQH
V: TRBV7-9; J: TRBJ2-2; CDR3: ASLAEPTGELF
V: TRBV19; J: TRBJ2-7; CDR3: ASTSALSPAYEQY
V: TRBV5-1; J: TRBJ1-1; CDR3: ASSLHGQNTEAF
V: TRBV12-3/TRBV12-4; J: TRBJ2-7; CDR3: ASSSQGPVVRRTGNEQY
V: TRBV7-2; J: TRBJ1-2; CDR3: ASSLGGPTYGYT
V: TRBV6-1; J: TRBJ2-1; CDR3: ASSPDRLAGGLNEQF
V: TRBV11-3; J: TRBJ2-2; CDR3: ASSDRDTLGELF
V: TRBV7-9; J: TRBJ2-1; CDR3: ASSPGTGDNEQF